Listed here are 7 T cell receptor beta chains from one sample, sequenced in a study of blood T cells in healthy people across ages. A second PCR, run for about 6 to 11 cycles, used a sample-barcoded 5' primer plus a J-beta primer mix. From the 5' RACE reads, TCRdb called clonotypes with MiXCR, one entry per CDR3 protein. In the table there are over 600,000 distinct CDR3 sequences, roughly three fifths of which are singletons. Material: blood. The source is a man aged 35 to 55 in good health.

This chain joins TRBV27 and TRBJ2-7; D gene ambiguous. The germline V and J ends were trimmed by 1 base and 4 bases, with 8 bases remaining between them. Germline V lookup: CDR1 MNHEY, CDR2 SMNVEV (reference sequence). The CDR3 is 13 residues long. CDR3 nucleotides: TGTGCCAGCAGTTTATTCAGAAATTACGAGCAGTACTTC. Its protein product is CASSLFRNYEQYF.

J is TRBJ2-1 and V is TRBV20-1, with 8 nucleotides matching TRBD2. The CDR3 totals 13 residues. Trimming at V came to 3 bases and at J to 14 bases, leaving 12 bases not matched to a gene. Germline lookup yields CDR1 DFQATT and CDR2 SNEGSKA (reference sequence). The CDR3 sequence is CSASKTGAGEKFF. In DNA, the CDR3 is TGCAGTGCTAGTAAAACGGGAGCGGGAGAAAAGTTCTTC.

The rearrangement joins TRBV20-1 to TRBJ2-7, with D perhaps assigned TRBD1 or TRBD2 (5 bases each). The J call could be wrong; TRBJ2-5 is a better fit for the DNA end. CDR1 is DFQATT, CDR2 SNEGSKA, per germline (reference sequence). The CDR3 extends over 15 amino acids. The CDR3 is CSAQTVGRPQETQYF. CDR3 sequence (DNA): TGCAGTGCTCAGACAGTGGGACGTCCTCAAGAGACCCAGTACTTC.

This chain connects TRBV20-1 to TRBJ2-1; D is unclear. This CDR3 is built from 12 residues. The ends were cut back, 6 bases at V and 3 bases at J, with 9 bases in the middle. From germline, CDR1 is DFQATT and CDR2 SNEGSKA (reference sequence). CDR3 DNA: TGCAGTGCGAACAAAATCTACAATGAGCAGTTCTTC. Translation gives CSANKIYNEQFF.

J is TRBJ2-5 and V is TRBV7-2; 8 nucleotides match TRBD1. The CDR3 totals 14 residues. V lost 4 bases to trimming and J lost 5 bases; unmatched junction nucleotides: 6. The V gene's germline CDR1 is SGHTA and CDR2 FQGNSA. The CDR3 nucleotides are TGTGCCAGCAGCTATGGACAGGGATCGGAGACCCAGTACTTC. It translates to CASSYGQGSETQYF.

V usage is TRBV20-1 and J usage is TRBJ2-5; TRBD2 aligns across 9 bases. V lost 2 bases to trimming and J lost 5 bases; unmatched junction nucleotides: 9. The CDR3 extends over 15 amino acids. Per the germline V gene, CDR1 is DFQATT and CDR2 is SNEGSKA (reference sequence). For the CDR3, the DNA is TGCAGTGCTAGACCTAGCGGGACCGCATGGGAGACCCAGTACTTC. This codes for CSARPSGTAWETQYF.

This rearrangement joins TRBV9 to TRBJ1-2; D remains ambiguous. Trimming removed 4 bases at V and 8 bases at J, with 24 bases between. Germline V gene sequence: CDR1 SGDLS, CDR2 YYNGEE. CDR3 length equals 16 residues. Here the CDR3 DNA reads TGTGCCAGCAGCCCATCCCCCGGATTCGAAGGCGGGGGCTACACCTTC. It codes for CASSPSPGFEGGGYTF.